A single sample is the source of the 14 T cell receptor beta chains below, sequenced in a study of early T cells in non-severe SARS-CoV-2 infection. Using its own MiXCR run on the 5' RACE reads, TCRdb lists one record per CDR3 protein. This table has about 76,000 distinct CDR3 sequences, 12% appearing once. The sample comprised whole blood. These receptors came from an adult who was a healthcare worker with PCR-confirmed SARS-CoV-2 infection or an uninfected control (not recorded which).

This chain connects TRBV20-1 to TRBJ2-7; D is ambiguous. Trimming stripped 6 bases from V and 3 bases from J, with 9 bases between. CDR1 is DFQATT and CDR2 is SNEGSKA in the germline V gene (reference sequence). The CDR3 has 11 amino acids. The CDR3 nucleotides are TGCAGTGCAACACCAAACTACGAGCAGTACTTC. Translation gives CSATPNYEQYF.

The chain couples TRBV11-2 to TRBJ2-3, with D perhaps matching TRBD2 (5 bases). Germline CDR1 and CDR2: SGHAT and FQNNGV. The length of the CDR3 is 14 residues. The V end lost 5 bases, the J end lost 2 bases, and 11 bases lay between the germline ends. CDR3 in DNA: TGTGCCAGCAGCCCGAGCGGTCCCACAGATACGCAGTATTTT. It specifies CASSPSGPTDTQYF.

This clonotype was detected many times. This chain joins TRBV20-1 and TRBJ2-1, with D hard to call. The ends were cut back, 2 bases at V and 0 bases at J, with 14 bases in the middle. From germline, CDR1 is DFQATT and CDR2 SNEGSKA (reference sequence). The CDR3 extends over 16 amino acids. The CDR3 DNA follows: TGCAGTGCTAGATTAGGACGGACCCGCTCCTACAATGAGCAGTTCTTC. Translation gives CSARLGRTRSYNEQFF.

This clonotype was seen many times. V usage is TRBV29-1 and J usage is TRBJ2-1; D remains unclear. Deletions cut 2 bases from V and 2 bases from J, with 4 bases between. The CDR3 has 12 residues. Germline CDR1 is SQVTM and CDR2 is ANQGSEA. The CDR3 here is CSVEIAYNEQFF. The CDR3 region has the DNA TGCAGCGTTGAAATAGCCTACAATGAGCAGTTCTTC.

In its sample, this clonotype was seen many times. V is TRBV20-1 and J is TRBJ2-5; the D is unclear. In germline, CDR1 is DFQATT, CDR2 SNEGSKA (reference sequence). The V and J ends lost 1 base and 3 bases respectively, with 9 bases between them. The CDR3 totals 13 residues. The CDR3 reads CSARVNSKETQYF. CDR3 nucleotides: TGCAGTGCTAGAGTAAACAGCAAAGAGACCCAGTACTTC.

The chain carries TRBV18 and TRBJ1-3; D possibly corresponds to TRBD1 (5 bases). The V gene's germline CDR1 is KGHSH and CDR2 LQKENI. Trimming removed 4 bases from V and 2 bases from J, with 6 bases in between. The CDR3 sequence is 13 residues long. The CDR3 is CASSRQPGNTIYF. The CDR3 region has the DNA TGTGCCAGCTCACGACAGCCTGGAAACACCATATATTTT.

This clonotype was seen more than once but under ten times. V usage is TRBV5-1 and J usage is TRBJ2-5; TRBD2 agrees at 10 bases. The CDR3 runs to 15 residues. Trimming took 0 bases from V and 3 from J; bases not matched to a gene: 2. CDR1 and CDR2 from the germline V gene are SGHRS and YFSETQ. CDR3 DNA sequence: TGCGCCAGCAGCTTGGCCGGGACTAGCGAAGAGACCCAGTACTTC. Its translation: CASSLAGTSEETQYF.

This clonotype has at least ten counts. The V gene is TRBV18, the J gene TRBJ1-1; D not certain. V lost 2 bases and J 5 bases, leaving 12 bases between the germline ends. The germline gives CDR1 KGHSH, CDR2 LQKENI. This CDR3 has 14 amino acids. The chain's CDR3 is CASSPIKGRTEAFF. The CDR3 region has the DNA TGTGCCAGCTCACCAATTAAGGGTAGGACTGAAGCTTTCTTT.

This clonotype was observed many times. CDR3 protein: CASSDPVTANTGELFF. The CDR3 bases are TGTGCCAGCAGTGACCCCGTGACAGCAAACACCGGGGAGCTGTTTTTT. This chain joins TRBV2 and TRBJ2-2, with D maybe TRBD1 (5 bases). Looked up from germline, CDR1 is SNHLY and CDR2 is FYNNEI. The V gene lost 3 bases and the J gene lost 2 bases, with 13 bases spanning the gap. CDR3 size: 16 residues.

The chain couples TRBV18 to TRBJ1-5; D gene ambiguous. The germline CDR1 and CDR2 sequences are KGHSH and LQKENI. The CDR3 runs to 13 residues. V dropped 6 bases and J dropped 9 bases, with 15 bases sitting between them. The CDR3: CASSPAARGPQHF. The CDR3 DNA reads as TGTGCCAGCTCTCCAGCGGCAAGAGGGCCCCAGCATTTT. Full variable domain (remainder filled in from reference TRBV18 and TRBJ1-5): NAGVMQNPRHLVRRRGQEARLRCSPMKGHSHVYWYRQLPEEGLKFMVYLQKENIIDESGMPKERFSAEFPKEGPSILRIQQVVRGDSAAYFCASSPAARGPQHFGDGTRLSIL.

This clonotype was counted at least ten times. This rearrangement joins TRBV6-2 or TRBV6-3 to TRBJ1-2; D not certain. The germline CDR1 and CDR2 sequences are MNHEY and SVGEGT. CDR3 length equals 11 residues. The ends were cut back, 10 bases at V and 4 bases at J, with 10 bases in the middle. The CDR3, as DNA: TGTGCCATCCGTTGGGTCTATGGCTACACCTTC. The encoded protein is CAIRWVYGYTF.

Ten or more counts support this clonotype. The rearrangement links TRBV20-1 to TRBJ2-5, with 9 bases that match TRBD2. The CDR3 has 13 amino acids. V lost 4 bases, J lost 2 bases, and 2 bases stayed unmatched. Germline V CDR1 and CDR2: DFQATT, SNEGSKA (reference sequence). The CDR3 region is CSATTSGQETQYF. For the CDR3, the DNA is TGCAGTGCTACGACTAGCGGACAAGAGACCCAGTACTTC.

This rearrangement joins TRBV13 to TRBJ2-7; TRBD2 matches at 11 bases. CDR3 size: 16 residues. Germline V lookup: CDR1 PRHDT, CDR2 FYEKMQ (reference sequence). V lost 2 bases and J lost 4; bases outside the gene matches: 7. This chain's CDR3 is CASSLSHSGRGYEQYF. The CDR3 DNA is TGTGCCAGCAGCTTAAGCCATAGCGGGAGGGGATACGAGCAGTACTTC.

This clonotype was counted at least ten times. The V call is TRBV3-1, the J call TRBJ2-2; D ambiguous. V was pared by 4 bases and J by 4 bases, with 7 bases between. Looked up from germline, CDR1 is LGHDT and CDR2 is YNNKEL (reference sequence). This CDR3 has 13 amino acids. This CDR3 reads CASSPGGTGELFF. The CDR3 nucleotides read TGTGCCAGCAGCCCGGGCGGCACCGGGGAGCTGTTTTTT. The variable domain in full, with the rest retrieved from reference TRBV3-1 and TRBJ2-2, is DTAVSQTPKYLVTQMGNDKSIKCEQNLGHDTMYWYKQDSKKFLKIMFSYNNKELIINETVPNRFSPKSPDKAHLNLHINSLELGDSAVYFCASSPGGTGELFFGEGSRLTVL.